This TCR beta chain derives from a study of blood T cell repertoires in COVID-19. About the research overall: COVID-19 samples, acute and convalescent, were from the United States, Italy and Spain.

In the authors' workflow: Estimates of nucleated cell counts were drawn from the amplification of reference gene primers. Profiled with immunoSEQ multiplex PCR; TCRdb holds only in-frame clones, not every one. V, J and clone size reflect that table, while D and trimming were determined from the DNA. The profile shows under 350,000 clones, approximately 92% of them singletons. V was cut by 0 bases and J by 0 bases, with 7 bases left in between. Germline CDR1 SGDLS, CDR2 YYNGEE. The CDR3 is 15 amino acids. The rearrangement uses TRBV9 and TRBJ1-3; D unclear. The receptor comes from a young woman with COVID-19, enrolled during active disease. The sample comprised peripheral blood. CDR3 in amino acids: CASSVGALSGNTIYF. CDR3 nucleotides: TGTGCCAGCAGCGTAGGGGCCCTCTCTGGAAACACCATATATTTT. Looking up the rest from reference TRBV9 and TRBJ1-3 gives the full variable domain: DSGVTQTPKHLITATGQRVTLRCSPRSGDLSVYWYQQSLDQGLQFLIQYYNGEERAKGNILERFSAQQFPDLHSELNLSSLELGDSALYFCASSVGALSGNTIYFGEGSWLTVV.